This passage covers 6 T cell receptor beta chains from one sample sequenced in a study of cytomegalovirus exposure and HLA in healthy donors. PCR amplification relied on 60 Vbeta primers (plus 13 Jbeta primers). Sequencing used immunoSEQ multiplex PCR; TCRdb keeps in-frame clones, though not all of them. This sample has approximately 100,000 clones, with less than 85% found just once. The specimen was PBMCs. The receptors were sampled from a woman under 30 in good health and CMV-seropositive.

V usage is TRBV5-6 and J usage is TRBJ1-5, with D uncertain. Germline CDR1 and CDR2: SGHDT and YYEEEE. V lost 1 base and J 9 bases, leaving 8 bases between the germline ends. The CDR3 sequence is 12 residues long. As DNA, the CDR3 is TGTGCCAGCAGCTTGCCCGGAGGGCCCCAGCATTTT. Protein product: CASSLPGGPQHF.

The genes are TRBV7-3 and TRBJ2-5, with 7 bases lining up with TRBD2. V gave up 6 bases and J gave up 3 bases; unmatched junction bases: 10. This CDR3 is built from 15 residues. Germline V lookup: CDR1 SGHTA, CDR2 FQGTGA. The CDR3 sequence: CASSYGGGREETQYF. The DNA of the CDR3 is TGTGCCAGCAGTTATGGGGGAGGGCGGGAAGAGACCCAGTACTTC.

The V call is TRBV7-5, the J call TRBJ2-7; the table's D gene call, TRBD1, was not cross checked with the DNA. TRBV7-5 represents a pseudogene. The length of the CDR3 is 17 residues. CDR3 region: CARSFLPNRCISYEQYF. CDR3 DNA sequence: TGTGCCAGAAGCTTCCTCCCGAACAGGTGTATTTCCTACGAGCAGTACTTC.

CDR3 amino acids: CAWTPLSNEQFF. The CDR3 DNA reads TGTGCCTGGACCCCCCTGAGTAATGAGCAGTTCTTC. The chain couples TRBV30 to TRBJ2-1; D is ambiguous. Between the trimmed V and J ends, which lost 4 bases and 7 bases, there was a span of 11 bases. The germline V gene has CDR1 GTSNPN and CDR2 SVGIG (reference sequence). This CDR3 is built from 12 residues. The entire variable domain, with the rest obtained from reference TRBV30 and TRBJ2-1, is as follows: SQTIHQWPATLVQPVGSPLSLECTVEGTSNPNLYWYRQAAGRGLQLLFYSVGIGQISSEVPQNLSASRPQDRQFILSSKKLLLSDSGFYLCAWTPLSNEQFFGPGTRLTVL.

The chain has TRBV29-1 and TRBJ2-3; tentative D call: TRBD1 (6 bases). Trimming took 6 bases from V and 0 from J, leaving 13 bases between them. Germline V gene lookup returns CDR1 SQVTM and CDR2 ANQGSEA. CDR3 length: 14 amino acids. As DNA, the CDR3 is TGCAGCGTCCCCATAGGGGGAAGCACAGATACGCAGTATTTT. This encodes CSVPIGGSTDTQYF.

V and J are TRBV6-5 and TRBJ2-1; perhaps TRBD2 as D (6 bases). V shed 7 bases and J shed 6 bases, with 13 bases lying between them. From germline, CDR1 is MNHEY and CDR2 SVGAGI. The CDR3 runs 13 residues. The CDR3 is CASKEAGLNEQFF. The CDR3 DNA follows: TGTGCCAGCAAGGAGGCGGGACTCAATGAGCAGTTCTTC.